This T cell receptor (beta chain) originates from a study of blood T cell repertoires in COVID-19. Study summary: T cells, B-cell-depleted T cells, or PBMCs provided the cDNA or gDNA that served as material.

The germline V gene has CDR1 SNHLY and CDR2 FYNNEI. The CDR3 spans 14 residues. V lost 6 bases, J lost 3 bases, and 4 bases stayed unmatched. In the case of this clone: This specimen includes other DNA sequences encoding the same CDR3.

In the source study's methods: How many nucleated cells were present was estimated from reference gene primer amplification. The table came from immunoSEQ multiplex PCR; TCRdb's copy has only in-frame clones and leaves some out. The D gene and trimming were derived from the DNA, and the V and J assignments and clone size from that table. The sample yields roughly 330,000 clones, 65% to 85% seen once. This clonotype originated in a woman aged 45-65 years with acute or convalescent COVID-19. Sequenced: peripheral blood. The V call is TRBV2, the J call TRBJ1-1; TRBD1 matches at 10 bases. The CDR3 DNA reads TGTGCCAGCAGCAGACAGGGGGCGGACACTGAAGCTTTCTTT. Protein product: CASSRQGADTEAFF. Full variable domain (outside the CDR3, taken from reference TRBV2 and TRBJ1-1): EPEVTQTPSHQVTQMGQEVILRCVPISNHLYFYWYRQILGQKVEFLVSFYNNEISEKSEIFDDQFSVERPDGSNFTLKIRSTKLEDSAMYFCASSRQGADTEAFFGQGTRLTVV.